What follows are 8 T cell receptor beta chains derived from one specimen sequenced in a study of cytomegalovirus exposure and HLA in healthy donors. Assay used: immunoSEQ multiplex PCR; TCRdb lists only in-frame clones, some missing. The sample shows about 200,000 clones, roughly 88% of them seen only once. Sequences were obtained from PBMCs. These receptors all stem from a woman aged 18-29 years in good health and CMV-seronegative.

The V gene is TRBV7-8, the J gene TRBJ2-7; 14 nucleotides line up with TRBD2. The V gene end was trimmed by 4 bases and the J gene end by 7 bases; junction bases not matched to a gene: 3. Germline V gene lookup returns CDR1 SGHVS and CDR2 FQNEAQ. The CDR3 has 14 residues. CDR3 nucleotide sequence: TGTGCCAGCAGCTCGGGACTAGCGGGAGTGGAGCAGTACTTC. This sequence encodes CASSSGLAGVEQYF.

This rearrangement joins TRBV7-3 to TRBJ2-2; D unresolved. Trimming took off 5 bases at V and 6 bases at J, with 10 bases between the two ends. The germline gives CDR1 SGHTA, CDR2 FQGTGA. The CDR3 spans 13 residues. Here the CDR3 DNA reads TGTGCCAGCAGCCCTACCGCTGCCGGGGAGCTGTTTTTT. It is translated as CASSPTAAGELFF.

DNA of the CDR3: TGTGCCAGCACCACCGGGATTAGTTCTAATGAAAAACTGTTTTTT. The encoded protein is CASTTGISSNEKLFF. J is TRBJ1-4 and V is TRBV28; D ambiguous. CDR1 is MDHEN and CDR2 is SYDVKM in the germline V gene. Trimming left V 7 bases short and J 3 bases short, with 15 bases between. CDR3 length equals 15 residues.

The rearrangement links TRBV29-1 to TRBJ1-2; D is perhaps TRBD1 (5 bases). The germline V gene has CDR1 SQVTM and CDR2 ANQGSEA. The CDR3 is 14 residues long. V was clipped by 1 base and J by 0 bases, with 9 bases between them. The CDR3 sequence: CSVEGGGPNYGYTF. The CDR3 DNA follows: TGCAGCGTTGAAGGGGGGGGTCCTAACTATGGCTACACCTTC.

This clone has more than one count but fewer than ten. V usage is TRBV15 and J usage is TRBJ2-5, with 12 nucleotides matching TRBD2. Germline loops: CDR1 LNHNV, CDR2 YYDKDF (reference sequence). The CDR3 is 16 amino acids. J lost 5 bases, V lost 1 base, and 5 bases had no gene match. DNA for the CDR3: TGTGCCACCAGCAGAGGACTAGCGGGAGTGGGGGAGACCCAGTACTTC. Amino acid sequence: CATSRGLAGVGETQYF.

The V gene is TRBV5-4, the J gene TRBJ1-2; 8 bases agree with TRBD1. V lost 6 bases and J lost 7; bases outside the gene matches: 11. Germline V CDR1 and CDR2: SGHNT, YYREEE (reference sequence). This CDR3 comprises 14 residues. CDR3: CASIEGQGLSGYTF. As DNA, the CDR3 is TGTGCCAGCATCGAAGGACAGGGTTTAAGTGGCTACACCTTC.

This chain uses TRBV5-8 with TRBJ2-7; 7 bases agree with TRBD2. This CDR3 comprises 14 residues. CDR1 is SGHTS and CDR2 is YDEGEE in the germline V gene. V lost 0 bases to trimming and J lost 7 bases; unmatched junction nucleotides: 7. As DNA, the CDR3 is TGTGCCAGCAGCTTGGGACTAAGGGAGGGGGAGCAGTACTTC. Encoded protein: CASSLGLREGEQYF.

CDR3 coding DNA: TGTGCCAGCAGCGTAGACGGTAGCGGGAGCCCCACAGATACGCAGTATTTT. This gives the protein CASSVDGSGSPTDTQYF. The chain joins TRBV9 to TRBJ2-3; TRBD2 agrees at 9 bases. This CDR3 is 17 amino acids long. After removal of 0 bases from V and 2 bases from J, the junction contained 7 bases not matched to a gene. Germline V gene data show CDR1 as SGDLS and CDR2 as YYNGEE.